This TCR beta chain was recorded in a study of blood T cell repertoires in COVID-19. Study in general: Sites in the United States, Italy and Spain provided acute and convalescent COVID-19 samples. Sample material is recorded as cDNA or gDNA derived from T cells, B-cell-depleted T cells, or PBMCs.

Trimming pared 4 bases from V and 0 bases from J, leaving 7 bases between. CDR1 MNHEY and CDR2 SVGAGI come from the germline V gene. The CDR3 is made up of 14 amino acids. Source study methods: Researchers report that nucleated cell counts were estimated from reference gene primer amplification. Here immunoSEQ multiplex PCR was the method, and the copy in TCRdb shows in-frame clones only, minus some. D and trimming come from the DNA, and the V and J calls and clone size come from that table. This sample has about 130,000 clones, with around 86% found just once. The receptor comes from a man aged 40-49 years with active or convalescent COVID-19. V gene TRBV6-5 combines with J gene TRBJ1-5; no definite D call. Sequencing used peripheral blood. This chain's CDR3 is CASSFGRSNQPQHF. CDR3 nucleotides: TGTGCCAGCAGTTTTGGCCGTAGCAATCAGCCCCAGCATTTT.